This T cell receptor beta chain came from a study of T cell responses to AZD1222 COVID-19 vaccine. Data came from immunoSEQ multiplex PCR; TCRdb stores just in-frame clones and leaves some out. The table includes about 96,000 clones, about 88% detected once. Germline lookup yields CDR1 SEHNR and CDR2 FQNEAQ (reference sequence). The CDR3 covers 14 residues. V dropped 3 bases and J dropped 1 base, with 9 bases sitting between them. This clonotype was obtained from an adult in good health. The V call is TRBV7-9, the J call TRBJ1-2, with D unresolved. Sequences were derived from peripheral blood, sampled on day 0 of AZD1222 vaccination. In DNA form, the CDR3 reads TGTGCCAGCAGCTTCACGGGGAATAACTATGGCTACACCTTC. This translates into CASSFTGNNYGYTF.